This T cell receptor (beta chain) was sequenced during a study of T cells in Graves' hyperthyroidism and ophthalmopathy. General study findings and limits: Blood samples included most of the expanded thyroid clonotypes exceeding 0.001.

Amplified TCR beta CDR3 regions derived from RNA transcripts. The HTBI primer set was used in a first-round RT-PCR of the TCR CDR3. Each CDR3 protein is one row after TCRdb ran MiXCR on the multiplex PCR reads. The profile covers about 640,000 distinct CDR3 sequences, with roughly 20% appearing a single time and around a third taken by the ten largest. Uncontrolled infection, other autoimmune disease, pregnancy or lactation disqualified patients from enrolment. This clonotype was counted ten times or more. Its antigen is as yet unknown. This receptor was identified in a man aged 25-45 years with Graves' ophthalmopathy. Sequencing was done on a sample of blood.

In nucleotides, the CDR3 is TGTGCCAGCAGAATAGGGGGCCCGAACACTGAAGCTTTCTTT. Its translation: CASRIGGPNTEAFF. The chain has TRBV2 and TRBJ1-1, with 7 bases that match TRBD1. V dropped 6 bases and J dropped 1; count of bases not matched to a gene: 5. The CDR3 loop spans 14 amino acids. CDR1 and CDR2 from the germline V gene are SNHLY and FYNNEI. The full variable domain, completed using reference TRBV2 and TRBJ1-1, is EPEVTQTPSHQVTQMGQEVILRCVPISNHLYFYWYRQILGQKVEFLVSFYNNEISEKSEIFDDQFSVERPDGSNFTLKIRSTKLEDSAMYFCASRIGGPNTEAFFGQGTRLTVV.